This T cell receptor (beta chain) was profiled in a study of OX40 agonist ivuxolimab in advanced cancers. Study in general: The dose-escalation cohort had hepatocellular carcinoma, melanoma, renal cell or head and neck cancer. Overall study results and limits: By week 6 at 0.1 to 3.0 mg/kg, blood CD4+ and CD8+ T cells had expanded clonally. People who partly responded at 0.1-3.0 mg/kg had some of the least clonal expansion seen.

Profiling relied on immunoSEQ multiplex PCR, and the TCRdb table lists in-frame clones only, not all of them. The sample gives over 50,000 clones, approximately 90% of which show up once; approximately 2% is in the top ten. To note about this clone: Its matching antigen is unknown.

Trimming removed 5 bases at V and 5 bases at J, with 18 bases between. The CDR3 totals 15 residues. Germline values: CDR1 SGHTA, CDR2 FQGNSA. Blood draws occurred at baseline, cycle 4 day 1, and cycle 7 day 1. Material: CD4+ or CD8+ T cells sorted from blood, obtained in a trial of the OX40 agonist ivuxolimab. The receptor comes from an adult with an advanced solid tumor such as melanoma, head and neck, liver or kidney cancer. J is TRBJ1-1 and V is TRBV7-2; D is undetermined. CDR3 in DNA: TGTGCCAGCAGCCTGTCGGATCAAGGCTGGACTGAAGCTTTCTTT. It yields the protein CASSLSDQGWTEAFF.